This is a list of T cell receptor beta chains from one sample in a study of blood T cell repertoires in COVID-19. Profiling relied on immunoSEQ multiplex PCR, and the TCRdb table lists in-frame clones only, not all of them. Among about 490,000 clones listed, approximately 83% were seen once. Sample: peripheral blood. These receptor sequences come from a human donor in a cohort sampled during active COVID-19. CDR3s include the opening cysteine and the closing phenylalanine or tryptophan. Fields, in order: D gene, clone size, V gene, J gene, CDR3 protein, CDR3 DNA. A D gene is named only where the DNA matches it firmly. Not all rows give a size; the values are once, few, many and, for expanded clones, a class.

>.|.|TRBV9|TRBJ1-2
CASSTYGDTFYGYTF
TGTGCCAGCAGCACATACGGGGACACTTTCTATGGCTACACCTTC
>TRBD1|once|TRBV29-1|TRBJ2-2
CAWTGGIWTGELFF
TGCGCATGGACAGGGGGGATATGGACCGGGGAGCTGTTTTTT
>TRBD1|.|TRBV30|TRBJ1-2
CACTGGIKYGYTF
TGTGCCTGCACAGGGGGCATAAAGTATGGCTACACCTTC
>.|.|TRBV4-2|TRBJ1-1
CASSQDGETARTEAFF
TGTGCCAGCAGCCAAGATGGTGAGACAGCACGCACTGAAGCTTTCTTT
>TRBD1|.|TRBV7-3|TRBJ2-7
CASSPGQGGEQYF
TGTGCCAGCAGCCCCGGACAGGGGGGCGAGCAGTACTTC
>.|.|TRBV15|TRBJ2-1
CATSRDSSSYNEQFF
TGTGCCACCAGCAGGGACTCCAGCTCCTACAATGAGCAGTTCTTC
>.|.|TRBV3-1/TRBV3-2|TRBJ2-5
CASSRTRETQYF
TGTGCCAGCAGCCGCACGCGGGAGACCCAGTACTTC
>TRBD2|.|TRBV10-3|TRBJ2-7
CAISEPPRGRGTYEQYF
TGTGCCATCAGTGAGCCCCCTCGCGGGAGGGGTACCTACGAGCAGTACTTC
>TRBD1|.|TRBV7-8|TRBJ2-1
CASSPDRGYEQFF
TGTGCCAGCAGCCCCGACAGGGGCTATGAGCAGTTCTTC
>.|.|TRBV4-3|TRBJ1-4
CASSQEGAGGEEKLFF
TGCGCCAGCAGCCAAGAAGGGGCGGGGGGAGAGGAAAAACTGTTTTTT
>.|once|TRBV5-4|TRBJ1-4
CASSLRGGPNEKLFF
TGTGCCAGCAGCCTTAGGGGGGGGCCTAATGAAAAACTGTTTTTT
>.|.|TRBV5-1|TRBJ1-1
CASSFDIPGSTEAFF
TGCGCCAGCAGTTTTGACATTCCAGGGTCGACTGAAGCTTTCTTT
>TRBD1|.|TRBV5-6|TRBJ1-2
CASTPGQGLGGYTF
TGTGCCAGCACGCCGGGACAGGGACTGGGTGGCTACACCTTC
>TRBD1|.|TRBV14|TRBJ1-1
CASSPLRQGFGEAFF
TGTGCCAGCAGCCCCTTGAGACAGGGCTTCGGTGAAGCTTTCTTT
>TRBD1|.|TRBV6-5|TRBJ1-1
CASRGDRRDTEAFF
TGTGCCAGCAGAGGGGACAGAAGAGACACTGAAGCTTTCTTT
>TRBD1|.|TRBV9|TRBJ1-2
CASSAAGQGNYGYTF
TGTGCCAGCAGCGCCGCCGGACAGGGGAACTATGGCTACACCTTC
>.|once|TRBV29-1|TRBJ2-2
CSVEKLRDTGELFF
TGCAGCGTTGAAAAATTAAGAGACACCGGGGAGCTGTTTTTT
>.|.|TRBV7-2|TRBJ2-3
CASAFLGQPTDTQYF
TGTGCCAGCGCCTTTTTGGGGCAACCCACAGATACGCAGTATTTT
>TRBD1|.|TRBV5-1|TRBJ1-2
CASSLASFTGGAKGYTF
TGCGCCAGCAGCTTGGCCTCGTTTACAGGGGGCGCAAAGGGCTACACCTTC
>TRBD1|few|TRBV29-1|TRBJ2-7
CSVRGTAAYEQYF
TGCAGCGTGAGGGGGACAGCCGCCTACGAGCAGTACTTC
>TRBD1|.|TRBV29-1|TRBJ1-2
CSATSGGADYGYTF
TGCAGCGCTACATCAGGGGGCGCGGACTATGGCTACACCTTC
>TRBD2|.|TRBV5-4|TRBJ2-3
CASSYWFGSGRATDTQYF
TGTGCCAGCAGCTATTGGTTTGGTAGCGGGAGGGCCACAGATACGCAGTATTTT
>TRBD1|once|TRBV6-2/TRBV6-3|TRBJ1-5
CASSRQGPSNQPQHF
TGTGCCAGCAGTCGACAGGGACCGAGCAATCAGCCCCAGCATTTT
>TRBD2|.|TRBV25-1|TRBJ2-1
CASSEPAGGPCGMCQFF
TGTGCCAGCAGTGAACCAGCGGGAGGGCCGTGTGGGATGTGCCAGTTCTTC
>.|.|TRBV30|TRBJ1-3
CAWSTGFGNTTYF
TGTGCCTGGAGTACAGGGTTTGGAAACACCACATATTTT
>TRBD1|few|TRBV30|TRBJ1-2
CAWRTRTGGLKGYTF
TGTGCCTGGAGAACTAGGACAGGGGGATTGAAGGGCTACACCTTC
>TRBD2|.|TRBV30|TRBJ2-1
CAWSVLLRGGGEQFF
TGTGCCTGGAGTGTACTCCTGCGGGGGGGCGGTGAGCAGTTCTTC
>.|.|TRBV3-1/TRBV3-2|TRBJ2-7
CASSQRDEQYF
TGTGCCAGCAGCCAGCGGGACGAGCAGTACTTC
>TRBD2|.|TRBV15|TRBJ2-2
CATLEGGPTGELFF
TGTGCCACCTTAGAGGGAGGGCCCACCGGGGAGCTGTTTTTT
>.|many|TRBV14|TRBJ1-2
CASSQLNYGYTF
TGTGCCAGCAGCCAACTTAACTATGGCTACACCTTC
>.|few|TRBV3-1/TRBV3-2|TRBJ2-7
CASSQRIYEQYF
TGTGCCAGCAGCCAGCGGATATACGAGCAGTACTTC
>.|once|TRBV5-1|TRBJ2-6
CASSLAPAGVGANVLTF
TGCGCCAGCAGCTTGGCCCCGGCAGGGGTCGGGGCCAACGTCCTGACTTTC
>.|.|TRBV7-7|TRBJ2-5
CASTNHPDGATQYF
TGTGCTAGCACCAATCATCCGGATGGGGCGACCCAGTACTTC
>TRBD2|once|TRBV5-8|TRBJ2-6
CASSGRGLGSSGANVLTF
TGTGCCAGCAGCGGCCGGGGACTAGGGAGCTCTGGGGCCAACGTCCTGACTTTC
>.|.|TRBV7-8|TRBJ2-7
CASSPLRLATSSYEQYF
TGTGCCAGCAGCCCCCTCCGCCTAGCGACCAGCTCCTACGAGCAGTACTTC
>TRBD1|few|TRBV6-5|TRBJ1-3
CASSPGTDSGNTIYF
TGTGCCAGCAGCCCCGGGACAGACTCTGGAAACACCATATATTTT
>TRBD2|.|TRBV5-1|TRBJ2-5
CASSLGGRTQETQYF
TGCGCCAGCAGCTTGGGCGGGAGAACACAAGAGACCCAGTACTTC
>.|.|TRBV6-5|TRBJ1-4
CASSSIGDEKLFF
TGTGCCAGCAGTTCAATAGGGGATGAAAAACTGTTTTTT
>TRBD1|.|TRBV19|TRBJ2-2
CASRRGTGDTGELFF
TGTGCCAGTCGTAGAGGGACAGGGGACACCGGGGAGCTGTTTTTT
>TRBD1|.|TRBV7-3|TRBJ2-1
CASSLRDRVDNEQFF
TGTGCCAGCAGCTTAAGGGACAGGGTCGACAATGAGCAGTTCTTC
>TRBD1|.|TRBV25-1|TRBJ1-3
CASSEPRQGSPGNTIYF
TGTGCCAGCAGTGAACCCCGACAGGGAAGCCCTGGAAACACCATATATTTT
>.|.|TRBV7-2|TRBJ2-1
CASSRQSGEAYNEQFF
TGTGCCAGCAGCCGCCAAAGCGGAGAGGCTTACAATGAGCAGTTCTTC
>.|.|TRBV5-1|TRBJ1-4
CASRTGSGTNEKLFF
TGCGCCAGCAGGACGGGGTCGGGGACTAATGAAAAACTGTTTTTT
>TRBD1|.|TRBV27|TRBJ1-1
CASTSRQGNTEAFF
TGTGCCAGCACCTCCCGACAGGGGAACACTGAAGCTTTCTTT
>.|.|TRBV4-1|TRBJ1-1
CASSRDQVQGREAFF
TGCGCCAGCAGCCGAGATCAGGTACAGGGACGTGAAGCTTTCTTT
>TRBD1|.|TRBV15|TRBJ1-4
CATSSTPGQGDEKLFF
TGTGCCACCAGCAGTACTCCGGGACAGGGGGATGAAAAACTGTTTTTT
>.|few|TRBV6-5|TRBJ1-2
CASSYGRGDYGYTF
TGTGCCAGCAGTTACGGCAGGGGAGACTATGGCTACACCTTC
>.|.|TRBV11-1|TRBJ2-3
CASSSFSGSGYTQYF
TGTGCCAGCAGCTCTTTTTCCGGGAGCGGGTATACGCAGTATTTT
>TRBD1|once|TRBV28|TRBJ1-3
CASSRQGIYTIYF
TGTGCCAGCAGTCGACAGGGAATCTACACCATATATTTT
>.|.|TRBV27|TRBJ2-5
CASRSSQEFETQYF
TGTGCCAGCCGGTCTAGCCAGGAGTTTGAGACCCAGTACTTC
>.|.|TRBV5-1|TRBJ2-7
CASSFRGAVPYEQYF
TGCGCCAGCAGCTTTCGGGGGGCGGTCCCCTACGAGCAGTACTTC
>TRBD2|.|TRBV24-1|TRBJ2-1
CATSDPSGSVHEQFF
TGTGCCACCAGTGACCCGAGCGGGAGTGTACATGAGCAGTTCTTC